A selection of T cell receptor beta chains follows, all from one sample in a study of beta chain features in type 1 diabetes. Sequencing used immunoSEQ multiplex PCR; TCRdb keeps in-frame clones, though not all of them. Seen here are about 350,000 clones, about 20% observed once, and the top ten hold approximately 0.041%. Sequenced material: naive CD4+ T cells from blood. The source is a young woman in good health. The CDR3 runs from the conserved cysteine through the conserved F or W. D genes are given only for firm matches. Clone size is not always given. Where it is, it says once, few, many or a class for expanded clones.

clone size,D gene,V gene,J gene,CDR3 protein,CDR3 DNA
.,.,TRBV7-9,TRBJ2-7,CASSRHIRGVSYEQYF,TGTGCCAGCAGCCGCCACATCAGGGGGGTATCCTACGAGCAGTACTTC
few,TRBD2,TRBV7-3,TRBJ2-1,CASSKFSGGSYNEQFF,TGTGCCAGCAGCAAATTTAGCGGGGGCTCCTACAATGAGCAGTTCTTC
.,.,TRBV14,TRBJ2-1,CASSQVTKKFF,TGTGCCAGCAGCCAAGTAACTAAAAAGTTCTTC
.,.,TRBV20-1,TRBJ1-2,CSVPTDGYTF,TGCAGTGTCCCGACAGATGGCTACACCTTC
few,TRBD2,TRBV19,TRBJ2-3,CASSTDGGRTDTQYF,TGTGCCAGTAGTACAGACGGCGGGAGGACAGATACGCAGTATTTT
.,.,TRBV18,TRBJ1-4,CASSQGQINEKLFF,TGTGCCAGCTCCCAAGGACAAATTAATGAAAAACTGTTTTTT
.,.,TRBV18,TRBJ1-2,CASSPGQGRNYGYTF,TGTGCCAGCTCACCGGGGCAGGGAAGAAACTATGGCTACACCTTC
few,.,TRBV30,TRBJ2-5,CAWSSSEEGQYF,TGTGCCTGGAGTTCTTCGGAGGAGGGCCAGTACTTC
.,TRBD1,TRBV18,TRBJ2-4,CASSPRQGSDIQYF,TGTGCCAGCTCACCTCGACAGGGTTCGGACATTCAGTACTTC
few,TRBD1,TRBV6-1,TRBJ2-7,CATPGTGVYEQYF,TGTGCCACCCCCGGGACAGGGGTTTACGAGCAGTACTTC